Shown below are 27 T cell receptor beta chains from a single sample sequenced in a study of cytomegalovirus exposure and HLA in healthy donors. The PCR contained 60 Vbeta and 13 Jbeta primers. Sequencing was performed with immunoSEQ multiplex PCR; in TCRdb, only in-frame clones are kept and a portion is missing. Of fewer than 200,000 clones listed, around 83% are singletons. Sequencing used PBMCs. Source of these receptors: a man aged 30-40 years in good health and CMV-seropositive.

A word on this clone: Relative to the germline gene, one junction end is altered; a read error may explain this. CDR3 nucleotide sequence: TGTTCCAGCGTCCGGGATAGGAGCACAGATACGCAGTATTTT. It yields the protein CSSVRDRSTDTQYF. The chain links TRBV7-9 to TRBJ2-3; TRBD2 is a possible D gene (5 bases). CDR3 length: 14 amino acids. The germline gives CDR1 SEHNR, CDR2 FQNEAQ (reference sequence).

This chain links TRBV4-3 with TRBJ2-1, with 11 bases matching TRBD2. Trimming cost V 3 bases and J 2 bases; bases outside gene matches: 0. CDR1 and CDR2 (germline): LGHNA, YSLEER. The CDR3 runs 15 residues. As DNA, the CDR3 is TGCGCCAGCAGCCAGACTAGCGGGGCCTACAATGAGCAGTTCTTC. Protein product: CASSQTSGAYNEQFF.

The rearrangement links TRBV5-1 to TRBJ2-6, with 12 bases identical to TRBD1. This CDR3 is built from 17 residues. The germline V gene encodes CDR1 SGHRS and CDR2 YFSETQ. The trim removed 6 bases at V and 3 bases at J, leaving 7 bases unmatched. The DNA of the CDR3 is TGCGCCAGCACCACCGGGACAGGGGGCTTTGGGGCCAACGTCCTGACTTTC. Translation: CASTTGTGGFGANVLTF.

The rearrangement uses TRBV9 and TRBJ2-2, with 12 bases fitting TRBD2. Germline V CDR1 and CDR2: SGDLS, YYNGEE. Germline trimming cut 4 bases from V and 7 bases from J; bases unmatched to any gene: 5. The CDR3 loop spans 15 amino acids. CDR3 nucleotides: TGTGCCAGCAGCCCTAGCGGGAGGGGGCACGGGGAGCTGTTTTTT. Its protein is CASSPSGRGHGELFF.

This clone appeared once. As DNA, the CDR3 is TGCGCCAGCAGCCGCTGGGAGAGAACCGGGGAGCTGTTTTTT. Translation gives CASSRWERTGELFF. The rearrangement uses TRBV4-3 and TRBJ2-2; tentatively, D is TRBD2 (5 bases). Trimming left V 4 bases short and J 5 bases short, with 11 bases between. This CDR3 is built from 14 residues. Germline loops: CDR1 LGHNA, CDR2 YSLEER.

The chain employs TRBV7-2 and TRBJ1-5; D is perhaps TRBD1 (5 bases). The CDR3 is 13 residues long. V was trimmed by 3 bases and J by 5 bases, leaving 8 bases between them. Germline lookup yields CDR1 SGHTA and CDR2 FQGNSA. CDR3 loop: CASSFGGDQPQHF. The CDR3 bases are TGTGCCAGCAGCTTTGGGGGGGATCAGCCCCAGCATTTT.

The V and J genes are TRBV2 and TRBJ1-5, with 9 nucleotides matching TRBD1. Trimming at V came to 6 bases and at J to 8 bases, leaving 2 bases not matched to a gene. The germline gives CDR1 SNHLY, CDR2 FYNNEI. CDR3 length equals 12 residues. The CDR3 region is CASRTGGKPQHF. The CDR3 DNA follows: TGTGCCAGCAGGACAGGGGGGAAGCCCCAGCATTTT.

This chain connects TRBV4-1 to TRBJ2-3; 12 nucleotides line up with TRBD2. V lost 4 bases to trimming and J lost 5 bases; unmatched junction nucleotides: 4. CDR3 length equals 15 residues. Germline-derived CDR1 and CDR2 are MGHRA and YSYEKL. The CDR3 coding sequence is TGCGCCAGCAGCCGACTAGCGGGAGAAGGAGATACGCAGTATTTT. As protein: CASSRLAGEGDTQYF.

V and J are TRBV28 and TRBJ2-2, with 8 bases aligning to TRBD2. The V gene's germline CDR1 is MDHEN and CDR2 SYDVKM. V gave up 3 bases and J gave up 6 bases; unmatched junction bases: 9. The CDR3 extends over 16 amino acids. CDR3 loop: CASSFLPGLGPGELFF. The CDR3 coding sequence is TGTGCCAGCAGTTTCCTACCGGGACTAGGGCCCGGGGAGCTGTTTTTT.

This clone has just one count. The chain recombines TRBV6-5 with TRBJ2-5, with D possibly matching TRBD2 (6 bases). The J call may be wrong; the DNA end is better matched by TRBJ2-7. Germline V CDR1 and CDR2: MNHEY, SVGAGI. CDR3 length: 15 residues. The CDR3 sequence is CASRFLGGRSYEQYF. The CDR3 DNA is TGTGCCAGCAGGTTCCTCGGGGGTAGGTCCTACGAGCAGTACTTC.

This rearrangement joins TRBV7-9 to TRBJ2-7; 15 bases agree with TRBD2. The J segment lost 3 bases and the V segment lost 5 bases, leaving 5 bases of the junction unmatched. Germline-derived CDR1 and CDR2 are SEHNR and FQNEAQ (reference sequence). The length of the CDR3 is 16 residues. Here the CDR3 reads CASSTTGLAGGYEQYV. DNA of the CDR3: TGTGCCAGCAGCACGACGGGACTAGCGGGAGGCTACGAGCAGTACGTC.

A remark on this clone: One junction end does not reproduce the germline sequence, and a read error may be involved. The chain joins TRBV29-1 to TRBJ1-1; tentative D call: TRBD1 (6 bases). The CDR3 runs to 13 residues. Germline V lookup: CDR1 SQVTM, CDR2 ANQGSEA. CDR3 sequence: CSVEGWQGTEAFF. The CDR3 bases are TGCAGCGTCGAAGGCTGGCAGGGGACTGAAGCTTTCTTT.

The chain combines TRBV2 with TRBJ1-3; D is uncertain. From germline, CDR1 is SNHLY and CDR2 FYNNEI. CDR3 size: 11 residues. Trimming left V 7 bases short and J 5 bases short, with 6 bases between. CDR3 coding DNA: TGTGCCAGCACCCTAAGAAACACCATATATTTT. This sequence encodes CASTLRNTIYF. The complete variable domain, with remaining parts taken from reference TRBV2 and TRBJ1-3, reads EPEVTQTPSHQVTQMGQEVILRCVPISNHLYFYWYRQILGQKVEFLVSFYNNEISEKSEIFDDQFSVERPDGSNFTLKIRSTKLEDSAMYFCASTLRNTIYFGEGSWLTVV.

V usage is TRBV6-5 and J usage is TRBJ1-5; 8 nucleotides line up with TRBD1. The CDR3 runs 15 residues. The V and J ends lost 6 bases and 6 bases, in that order; junction bases with no gene match: 10. Germline lookup yields CDR1 MNHEY and CDR2 SVGAGI. In nucleotides, the CDR3 is TGTGCCAGCAGCCGGAGACAGGGGCGGACTCAGCCCCAGCATTTT. Amino acid sequence: CASSRRQGRTQPQHF.

The rearrangement joins TRBV19 to TRBJ2-5, with a tentative D call TRBD1 (7 bases). The V gene lost 3 bases and the J gene lost 5 bases, with 25 bases spanning the gap. This CDR3 has 18 amino acids. CDR1 and CDR2 (germline): LNHDA, SQIVND (reference sequence). CDR3 residues: CASSIGRSGGQRRETQYF. The CDR3 region has the DNA TGTGCCAGTAGTATTGGCCGCTCCGGGGGACAGCGGAGGGAGACCCAGTACTTC.

A word on this clone: One junction end disagrees with the germline gene, perhaps due to a read error. This chain connects TRBV7-9 to TRBJ1-2; a possible D gene is TRBD1 (5 bases). This CDR3 contains 13 residues. Germline CDR1 reads SEHNR; CDR2 reads FQNEAQ (reference sequence). This CDR3 is CSSSWAREYGYTF. The CDR3 nucleotides are TGTTCCAGCAGCTGGGCCAGGGAATATGGCTACACCTTC.

Notes on this clone: Distinct nucleotide sequences in the sample also encode this CDR3. V gene TRBV10-3 combines with J gene TRBJ2-7; 7 bases match TRBD1. The length of the CDR3 is 13 residues. J was trimmed by 3 bases and V by 7 bases; bases with no gene match: 6. Germline CDR1 is ENHRY and CDR2 is SYGVKD. As DNA, the CDR3 is TGTGCCATCAAAGGGGGCGAAGACTACGAGCAGTACTTC. It is translated as CAIKGGEDYEQYF.

J is TRBJ2-7 and V is TRBV6-1; D not resolved. The CDR3 contains 11 residues. Deletions cut 7 bases from V and 2 bases from J, with 6 bases between. The germline gives CDR1 MNHNS, CDR2 SASEGT. The CDR3 DNA is TGTGCCAGCAACACCGCCTACGAGCAGTACTTC. Its translation is CASNTAYEQYF.

This clone counts as medium-sized. The chain has TRBV15 and TRBJ2-3, with 10 bases lining up with TRBD2. CDR3 length equals 15 residues. Germline V gene data show CDR1 as LNHNV and CDR2 as YYDKDF (reference sequence). V trimming: 5 bases; J trimming: 2 bases; junction bases outside the gene matches: 4. CDR3 protein: CATSEAGGPTDTQYF. The CDR3 nucleotides are TGTGCCACCAGCGAAGCGGGAGGGCCCACAGATACGCAGTATTTT.

The rearrangement links TRBV5-5 to TRBJ1-5; no definite D call. Germline CDR1 is SGHKS and CDR2 is YYEKEE (reference sequence). V was trimmed by 0 bases and J by 7 bases, leaving 11 bases between them. This CDR3 contains 14 residues. This chain's CDR3 is CASSLEPRGQPQHF. CDR3 nucleotides: TGTGCCAGCAGCTTGGAACCCAGAGGACAGCCCCAGCATTTT.

This clone showed up just once. V gene TRBV6-5 combines with J gene TRBJ1-2; D is perhaps TRBD1 (5 bases). V lost 5 bases and J lost 1, with 8 bases in between. The CDR3 consists of 13 residues. CDR1 is MNHEY, CDR2 SVGAGI, per germline. CDR3 loop: CASSRQINYGYTF. The CDR3 DNA reads as TGTGCCAGCAGTCGACAGATTAACTATGGCTACACCTTC.

This chain joins TRBV29-1 and TRBJ2-3; 7 bases align to TRBD2. Germline CDR1 SQVTM, CDR2 ANQGSEA. The CDR3 sequence is 14 residues long. J lost 4 bases, V lost 1 base, and 5 bases had no gene match. The CDR3 DNA reads as TGCAGCGTTGAAGGCGGGAGAGGGTCAGATACGCAGTATTTT. Translated, it gives CSVEGGRGSDTQYF.

This clone has just a few counts. The chain recombines TRBV5-6 with TRBJ1-1, with a weak D call TRBD1 (5 bases). The CDR3 sequence is 15 residues long. V was shortened by 3 bases and J by 1 base, with 13 bases between the two germline ends. CDR1 and CDR2 from the germline V gene are SGHDT and YYEEEE. The DNA for the CDR3 is TGTGCCAGCAGCTCACCGGACATTCCGAACACTGAAGCTTTCTTT. Residues: CASSSPDIPNTEAFF.

CDR3 sequence (DNA): TGTGCCAGCAGCTTCCAGGGGTTACCCTACGAGCAGTACTTC. Translation gives CASSFQGLPYEQYF. The chain uses TRBV7-2 and TRBJ2-7, with D possibly matching TRBD1 (6 bases). V was clipped by 3 bases and J by 2 bases, with 11 bases between them. The germline gives CDR1 SGHTA, CDR2 FQGNSA. The CDR3 covers 14 residues.

In this sample, this clone turned up a few times. J is TRBJ1-1 and V is TRBV9, with unresolved D. The CDR3 length is 12 residues. V was trimmed by 4 bases and J by 7 bases, leaving 11 bases between them. Germline assignment: CDR1 SGDLS and CDR2 YYNGEE. The CDR3 DNA reads TGTGCCAGCAGCCTAGAACTTGGTGAAGCTTTCTTT. It encodes CASSLELGEAFF.

CDR3 in amino acids: CASSHPNSGDYNEQFF. The CDR3 DNA follows: TGTGCCAGCAGCCACCCGAACAGCGGGGACTACAATGAGCAGTTCTTC. V is TRBV14 and J is TRBJ2-1, with 7 positions matching TRBD2. V trimming: 3 bases; J trimming: 3 bases; junction bases outside the gene matches: 8. Germline V gene data show CDR1 as SGHDN and CDR2 as FVKESK. This CDR3 is built from 16 residues.

The chain employs TRBV4-1 and TRBJ2-5; 7 bases map to TRBD1. The J call may be incorrect, as the DNA end agrees better with TRBJ2-7. Germline-derived CDR1 and CDR2 are MGHRA and YSYEKL. The CDR3 consists of 15 residues. The CDR3 loop is CASSPGQVSSYEQYF. In DNA form, the CDR3 reads TGCGCCAGCAGCCCCGGACAGGTGAGCTCCTACGAGCAGTACTTC.